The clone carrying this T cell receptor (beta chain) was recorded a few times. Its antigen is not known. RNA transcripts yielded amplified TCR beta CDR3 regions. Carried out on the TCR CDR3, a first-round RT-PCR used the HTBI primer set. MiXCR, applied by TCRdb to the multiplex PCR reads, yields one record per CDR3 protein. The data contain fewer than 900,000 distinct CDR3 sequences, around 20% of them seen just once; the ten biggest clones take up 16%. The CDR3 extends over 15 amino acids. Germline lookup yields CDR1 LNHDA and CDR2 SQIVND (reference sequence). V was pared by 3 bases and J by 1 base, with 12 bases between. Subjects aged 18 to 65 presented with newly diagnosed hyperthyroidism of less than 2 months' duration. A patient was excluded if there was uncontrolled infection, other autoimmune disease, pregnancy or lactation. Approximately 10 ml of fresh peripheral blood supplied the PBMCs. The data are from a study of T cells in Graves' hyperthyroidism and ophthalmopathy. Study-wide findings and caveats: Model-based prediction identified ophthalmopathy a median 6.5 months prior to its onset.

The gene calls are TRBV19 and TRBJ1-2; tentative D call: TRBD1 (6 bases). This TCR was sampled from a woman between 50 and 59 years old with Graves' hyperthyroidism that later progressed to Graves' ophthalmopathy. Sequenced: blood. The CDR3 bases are TGTGCCAGTAGTATCCCGGGGGGCGATAACTATGGCTACACCTTC. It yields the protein CASSIPGGDNYGYTF.